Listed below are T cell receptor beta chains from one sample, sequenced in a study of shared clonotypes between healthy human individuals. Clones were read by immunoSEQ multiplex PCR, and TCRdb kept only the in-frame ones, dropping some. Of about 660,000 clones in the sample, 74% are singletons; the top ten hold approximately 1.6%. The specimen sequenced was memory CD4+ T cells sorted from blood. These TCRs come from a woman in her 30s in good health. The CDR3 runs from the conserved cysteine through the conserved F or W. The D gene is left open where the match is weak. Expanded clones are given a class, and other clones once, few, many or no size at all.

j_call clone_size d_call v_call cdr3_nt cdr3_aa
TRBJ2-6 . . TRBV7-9 TGTGCCAGCAGCCGTGTGGGAAGGCAGAGCTCTGGGGCCAACGTCCTGACTTTC CASSRVGRQSSGANVLTF
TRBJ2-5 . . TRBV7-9 TGTGCCAGCAGCAAAGGTTGGGCGGGAGAGACCCAGTACTTC CASSKGWAGETQYF
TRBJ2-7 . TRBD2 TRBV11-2 TGTGCCAGCAGCCCGGGATCGGGGACTAGCGTAAGCTACGAGCAGTACTTC CASSPGSGTSVSYEQYF
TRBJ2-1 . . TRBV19 TGTGCCAGTAGCCGTAATCGACAGAGCTCCTACAATGAGCAGTTCTTC CASSRNRQSSYNEQFF
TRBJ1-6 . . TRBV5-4 TGTGCCAGCAGCTTGAATTGGGGGGATGGCTCACCCCTCCACTTT CASSLNWGDGSPLHF
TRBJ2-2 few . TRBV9 TGTGCCAGCAGCTGGGGCGGAACGAACACCGGGGAGCTGTTTTTT CASSWGGTNTGELFF
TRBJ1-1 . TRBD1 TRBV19 TGTGCCAGTAGTACAGGGGGGCGTACTGAAGCTTTCTTT CASSTGGRTEAFF
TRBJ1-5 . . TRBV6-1 TGTGCCAGCAGGGAAGACCTTAAGGTCGGTCGTTTGCATTTT CASREDLKVGRLHF
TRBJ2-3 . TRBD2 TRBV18 TGTGCCAGCTCACCACAAGCGGGAGGGCCAACAGATACGCAGTATTTT CASSPQAGGPTDTQYF
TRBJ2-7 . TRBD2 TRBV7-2 TGTGCCAGCAGCTTGACTAGCAACTACGAGCAGTACTTC CASSLTSNYEQYF
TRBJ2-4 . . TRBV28 TGTGCCAGCGGACGGCAAAACATTCAGTACTTC CASGRQNIQYF
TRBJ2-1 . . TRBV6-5 TGTGCCAGCGGGACAGCGGGAACCTACAATGAGCAGTTCTTC CASGTAGTYNEQFF
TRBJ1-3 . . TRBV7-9 TGTGCCAGCAGCCTACAGGGCATACCTGGAAACACCATATATTTT CASSLQGIPGNTIYF
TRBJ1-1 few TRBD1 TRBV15 TGTGCCACCAGCGGGAGACAGGGGAAGAACACTGAAGCTTTCTTT CATSGRQGKNTEAFF
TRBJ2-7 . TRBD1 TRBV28 TGTGCCAGCACCGGGGACAGGGGGCCTGATACTCCCTACGAGCAGTACTTC CASTGDRGPDTPYEQYF
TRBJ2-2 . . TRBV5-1 TGCGCCAGCAGGGACATAGACACCGGGGAGCTGTTTTTT CASRDIDTGELFF
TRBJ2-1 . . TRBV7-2 TGTGCCAGCGGCGGGACGAAGGAGCAGTTCTTC CASGGTKEQFF
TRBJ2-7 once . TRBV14 TGTGCCAGCAGCCAAGGGGACGGAAGGACTCGAACTACCTACGAGCAGTACTTC CASSQGDGRTRTTYEQYF
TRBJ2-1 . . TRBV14 TGTGCCAGCAGCCCGCCGGGACTGATCCTTAATGATGAGCAGTTCTTC CASSPPGLILNDEQFF
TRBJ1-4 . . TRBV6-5 TGTGCCAGCAGTTACTCGAGGGGGGGTGTTGAAAAACTGTTTTTT CASSYSRGGVEKLFF
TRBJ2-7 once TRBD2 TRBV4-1 TGCGCCAGCAGCCAGCCCCCTGGGAGCGGGGGGACCTACGAGCAGTACTTC CASSQPPGSGGTYEQYF
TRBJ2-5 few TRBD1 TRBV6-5 TGTGCCAGCAGTCAAATTGGGACAGGGCAAGAGACCCAGTACTTC CASSQIGTGQETQYF
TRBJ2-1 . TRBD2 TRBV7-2 TGTGCCAGCTGGGAACCCTGGGGGAGGGCCCGGGAGCAGTTCTTC CASWEPWGRAREQFF
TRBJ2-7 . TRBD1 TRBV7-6 TGTGCCAGCAGCTTAAGACAGGGGGCTGACGAGCAGTACTTC CASSLRQGADEQYF
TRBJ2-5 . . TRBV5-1 TGCGCCAGCAGAACGGGACAAATGGTCCAAGAGACCCAGTACTTC CASRTGQMVQETQYF
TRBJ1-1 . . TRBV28 TGTGCCACCCGAGGTGGGGGGTACACTGAAGCTTTCTTT CATRGGGYTEAFF
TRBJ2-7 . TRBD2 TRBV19 TGTGCCAGTAGTATAGCGGGAGGCGGGACGTCCTACGAGCAGTACTTC CASSIAGGGTSYEQYF
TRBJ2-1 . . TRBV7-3 TGTGCCAGCAGGGGAGGGGGCTCCTACAATGAGCAGTTCTTC CASRGGGSYNEQFF
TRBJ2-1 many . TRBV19 TGTGCCAGTACCCAGGGGAGGCACAATGAGCAGTTCTTC CASTQGRHNEQFF
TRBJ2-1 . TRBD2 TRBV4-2 TGTGCCAGCAGCCAAGAGGGCACTAGCGGGATTTCCTACAATGAGCAGTTCTTC CASSQEGTSGISYNEQFF
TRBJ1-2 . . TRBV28 TGTGCCAGCACCAGCCGCCCGGCAGGGTACTATGGCTACACCTTC CASTSRPAGYYGYTF
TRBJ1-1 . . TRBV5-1 TGCGCCAGCAGCTTGACCAACAGGGCTCGTCGAACTGAAGCTTTCTTT CASSLTNRARRTEAFF
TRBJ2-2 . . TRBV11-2 TGTGCCAGCAGCCTAGGACAGACAAACACCGGGGAGCTGTTTTTT CASSLGQTNTGELFF
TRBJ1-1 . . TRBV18 TGTGCCAGCTCAGCGGGCCACGATGGGGGCACTGAAGCTTTCTTT CASSAGHDGGTEAFF
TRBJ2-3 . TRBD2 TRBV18 TGTGCCAGCTCCCAAAGACTAGCGGGAGGTAGCACAGATACGCAGTATTTT CASSQRLAGGSTDTQYF
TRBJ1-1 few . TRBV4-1 TGCGCCAGCTCCGGGTCTGAAGCTTTCTTT CASSGSEAFF
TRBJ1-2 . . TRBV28 TGTGCCAGCAGTCGAACAGGTCCCTTTAACTATGGCTACACCTTC CASSRTGPFNYGYTF
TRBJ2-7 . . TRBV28 TGTGCCAGCAGTTATTGGGATTTAGGCGGAATTGTCTACGAGCAGTACTTC CASSYWDLGGIVYEQYF
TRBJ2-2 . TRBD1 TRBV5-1 TGCGCCAGCAGCGGACAGGGAGACACCGGGGAGCTGTTTTTT CASSGQGDTGELFF
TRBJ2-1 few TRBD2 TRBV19 TGTGCCAGTAGTCTGGCGGGGGGAAGCTCCTACAATGAGCAGTTCTTC CASSLAGGSSYNEQFF
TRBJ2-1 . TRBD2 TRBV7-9 TGTGCCAGCAGCTTAGGGGGACTAGCGGGAAGTCAAGATACTGAGCAGTTCTTC CASSLGGLAGSQDTEQFF
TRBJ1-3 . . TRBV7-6 TGTGCCAGCAGCGAGGGCCCACCTGGAAACACCATATATTTT CASSEGPPGNTIYF
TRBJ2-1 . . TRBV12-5 TGTGCTAGTGGACTTAATTCGGTCTCCAATGAGCAGTTCTTC CASGLNSVSNEQFF
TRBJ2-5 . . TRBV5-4 TGTGCCAGCAGCCCAGCGGAAAAAGAGACCCAGTACTTC CASSPAEKETQYF
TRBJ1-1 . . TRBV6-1 TGTGCCAGCAGTCCCCTCGGGGCATTAAACACTGAAGCTTTCTTT CASSPLGALNTEAFF
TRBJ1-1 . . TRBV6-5 TGTGCCAGCAGTACGTACCCCAGAGTGAACACTGAAGCTTTCTTT CASSTYPRVNTEAFF
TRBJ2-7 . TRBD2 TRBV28 TGTGCCAGCAGTTTGAGGTTGGGACTAGCGTCGGGCGAGCAGTACTTC CASSLRLGLASGEQYF
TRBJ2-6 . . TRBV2 TGTGCCAGCAGAGGACAGAGCTCTGGGGCCAACGTCCTGACTTTC CASRGQSSGANVLTF
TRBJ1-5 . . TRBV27 TGTGCCAGCAGTCCCCGCGGGCGGGGAGCCAATCAGCCCCAGCATTTT CASSPRGRGANQPQHF
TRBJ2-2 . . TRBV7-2 TGTGCCAGCAGCCAAGATCTCCCAGCCGGGGAGCTGTTTTTT CASSQDLPAGELFF
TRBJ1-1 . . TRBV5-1 TGCGCCAGCAGCTTGTTGGGGGAGGGGACTGAAGCTTTCTTT CASSLLGEGTEAFF
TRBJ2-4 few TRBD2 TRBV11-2 TGTGCCAGCAGCTTAGATCCCCCGGGACTAGCGGGGGGGGGAAACATTCAGTACTTC CASSLDPPGLAGGGNIQYF
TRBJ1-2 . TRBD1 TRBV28 TGTGCCAGCAGTTTAGCGACAGGGCTCTATGGCTACACCTTC CASSLATGLYGYTF
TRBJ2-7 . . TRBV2 TGTGCCAGCAGTCTTGACAACTCCTACGAGCAGTACTTC CASSLDNSYEQYF